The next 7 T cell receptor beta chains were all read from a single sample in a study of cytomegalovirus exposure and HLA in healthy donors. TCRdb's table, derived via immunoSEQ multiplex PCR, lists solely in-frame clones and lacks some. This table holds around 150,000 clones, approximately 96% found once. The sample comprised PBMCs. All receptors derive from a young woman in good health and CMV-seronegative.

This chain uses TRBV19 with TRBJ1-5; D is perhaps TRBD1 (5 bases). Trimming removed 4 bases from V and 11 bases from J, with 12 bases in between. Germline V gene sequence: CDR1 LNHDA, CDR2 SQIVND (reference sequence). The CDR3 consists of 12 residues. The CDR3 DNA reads TGTGCCAGTAGTAATCAGGGAGGGGCCCAGCATTTT. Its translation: CASSNQGGAQHF.

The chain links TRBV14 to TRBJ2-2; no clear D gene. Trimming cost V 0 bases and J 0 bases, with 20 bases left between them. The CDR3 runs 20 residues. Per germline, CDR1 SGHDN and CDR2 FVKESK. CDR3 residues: CASSQDRLGESYTNTGELFF. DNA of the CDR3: TGTGCCAGCAGCCAAGATCGCTTAGGAGAATCCTATACGAACACCGGGGAGCTGTTTTTT.

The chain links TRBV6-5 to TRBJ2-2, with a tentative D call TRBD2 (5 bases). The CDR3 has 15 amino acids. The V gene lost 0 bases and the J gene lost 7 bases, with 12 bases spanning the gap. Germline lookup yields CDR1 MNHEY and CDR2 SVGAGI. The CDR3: CASSYSGSGDGELFF. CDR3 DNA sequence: TGTGCCAGCAGTTACTCGGGGTCCGGGGACGGGGAGCTGTTTTTT.

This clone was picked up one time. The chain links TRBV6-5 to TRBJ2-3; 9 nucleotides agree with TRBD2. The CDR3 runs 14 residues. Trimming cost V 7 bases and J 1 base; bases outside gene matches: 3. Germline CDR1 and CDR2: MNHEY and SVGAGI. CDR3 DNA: TGTGCCAGCAAAAGGACTAGCGGCACAGATACGCAGTATTTT. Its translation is CASKRTSGTDTQYF.

The CDR3 DNA reads as TGCGCCAGCAGCTTGGCCCGGGGGAACACTGAAGCTTTCTTT. It is translated as CASSLARGNTEAFF. The rearrangement joins TRBV5-1 to TRBJ1-1; D is unresolved. The germline CDR1 and CDR2 sequences are SGHRS and YFSETQ. The V end was cut by 0 bases, the J end by 1 base, with 7 bases between. The CDR3 totals 14 residues.

CDR3 DNA sequence: TGTGCCAGTATTCAATCCAGGAGGGGGCACACTGAAGCTTTCTTT. This gives the protein CASIQSRRGHTEAFF. J is TRBJ1-1 and V is TRBV19, with 7 bases aligning to TRBD1. CDR1 and CDR2 from the germline V gene are LNHDA and SQIVND (reference sequence). The junction had 11 bases not matched to a gene; V was cut back by 7 bases and J by 3 bases. The CDR3 is 15 residues long.

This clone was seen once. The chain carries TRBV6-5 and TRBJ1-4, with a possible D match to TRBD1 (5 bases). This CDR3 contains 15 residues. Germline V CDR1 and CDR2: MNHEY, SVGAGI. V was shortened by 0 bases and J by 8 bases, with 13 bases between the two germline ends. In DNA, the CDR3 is TGTGCCAGCAGTTACTCGGCAGGGATGGGGGAAAAACTGTTTTTT. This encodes CASSYSAGMGEKLFF.